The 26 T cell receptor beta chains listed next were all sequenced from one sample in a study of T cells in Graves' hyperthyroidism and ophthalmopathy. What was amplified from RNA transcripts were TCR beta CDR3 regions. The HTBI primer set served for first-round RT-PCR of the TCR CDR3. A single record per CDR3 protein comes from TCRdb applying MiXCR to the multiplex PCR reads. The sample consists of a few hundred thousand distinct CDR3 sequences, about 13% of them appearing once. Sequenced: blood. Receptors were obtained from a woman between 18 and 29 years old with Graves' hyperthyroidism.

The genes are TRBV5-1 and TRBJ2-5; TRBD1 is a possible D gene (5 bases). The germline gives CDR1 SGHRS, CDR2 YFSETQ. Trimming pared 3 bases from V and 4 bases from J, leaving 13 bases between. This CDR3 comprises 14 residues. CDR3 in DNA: TGCGCCAGCAGCTCCACCGGCAGGGTAGAGACCCAGTACTTC. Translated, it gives CASSSTGRVETQYF.

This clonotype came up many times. The CDR3 DNA reads as TGTGCCAGCAGTTTCCAGGGGACTACCGGGGAGCTGTTTTTT. Its protein product is CASSFQGTTGELFF. The rearrangement joins TRBV12-3 or TRBV12-4 to TRBJ2-2; D possibly uses TRBD1 or TRBD2 (6 bases each). V was pared by 3 bases and J by 5 bases, with 10 bases between. This CDR3 is built from 14 residues.

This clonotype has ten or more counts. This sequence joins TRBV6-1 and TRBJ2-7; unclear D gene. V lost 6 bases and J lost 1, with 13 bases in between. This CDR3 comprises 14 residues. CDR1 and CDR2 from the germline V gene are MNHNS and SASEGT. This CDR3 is CASSPPGRSYEQYF. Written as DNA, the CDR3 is TGTGCCAGCAGCCCTCCAGGTCGGTCCTACGAGCAGTACTTC.

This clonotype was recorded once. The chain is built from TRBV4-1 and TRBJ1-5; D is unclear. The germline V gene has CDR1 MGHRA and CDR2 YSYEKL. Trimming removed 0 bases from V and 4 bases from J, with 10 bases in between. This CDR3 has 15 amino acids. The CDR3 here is CASSQDIAANQPQHF. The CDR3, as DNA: TGCGCCAGCAGCCAAGATATAGCCGCGAATCAGCCCCAGCATTTT.

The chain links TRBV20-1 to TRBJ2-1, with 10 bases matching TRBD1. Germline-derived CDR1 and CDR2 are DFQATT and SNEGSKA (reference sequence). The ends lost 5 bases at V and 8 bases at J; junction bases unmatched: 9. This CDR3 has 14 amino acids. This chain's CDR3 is CSALPGTGVDEQFF. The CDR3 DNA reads TGCAGTGCTTTACCCGGGACAGGGGTCGATGAGCAGTTCTTC.

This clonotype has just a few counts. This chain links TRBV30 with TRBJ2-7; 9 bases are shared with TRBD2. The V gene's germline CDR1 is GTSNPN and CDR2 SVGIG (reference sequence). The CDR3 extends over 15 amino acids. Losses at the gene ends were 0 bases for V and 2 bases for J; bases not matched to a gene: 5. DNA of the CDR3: TGTGCCTGGAGTGTGACTAGCGGAAGGGCCTACGAGCAGTACTTC. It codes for CAWSVTSGRAYEQYF.

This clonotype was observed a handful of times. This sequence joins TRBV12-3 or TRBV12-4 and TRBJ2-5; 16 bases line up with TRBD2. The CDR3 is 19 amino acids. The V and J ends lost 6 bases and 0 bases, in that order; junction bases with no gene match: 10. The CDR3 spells CASRMGLAGGFRNQETQYF. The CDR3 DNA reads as TGTGCCAGCAGAATGGGACTAGCGGGAGGGTTTCGAAACCAAGAGACCCAGTACTTC.

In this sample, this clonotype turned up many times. The CDR3: CASSELAELHNEQFF. The CDR3 DNA sequence: TGTGCCAGCAGTGAGTTAGCGGAGTTACACAATGAGCAGTTCTTC. The chain carries TRBV2 and TRBJ2-1, with D tentatively TRBD2 (6 bases). CDR3 length: 15 amino acids. Germline CDR1 and CDR2: SNHLY and FYNNEI. The V end was cut by 3 bases, the J end by 5 bases, with 14 bases between.

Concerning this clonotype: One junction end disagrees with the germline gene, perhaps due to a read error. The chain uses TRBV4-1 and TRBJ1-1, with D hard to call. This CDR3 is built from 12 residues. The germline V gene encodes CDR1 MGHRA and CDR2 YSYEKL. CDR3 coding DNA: TGCGCCAGCAGCCAAGCGGGCCGGGTAGCTTCCTTT. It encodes CASSQAGRVASF.

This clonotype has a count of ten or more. Written as DNA, the CDR3 is TGTGCCTGGGTCGGGAAGGGACAGGGATCGTTGGAGACCCAGTACTTC. Translation: CAWVGKGQGSLETQYF. V and J are TRBV30 and TRBJ2-5; 9 bases line up with TRBD1. After removal of 5 bases from V and 5 bases from J, the junction contained 15 bases not matched to a gene. Germline V CDR1 and CDR2: GTSNPN, SVGIG (reference sequence). This CDR3 region has 16 residues.

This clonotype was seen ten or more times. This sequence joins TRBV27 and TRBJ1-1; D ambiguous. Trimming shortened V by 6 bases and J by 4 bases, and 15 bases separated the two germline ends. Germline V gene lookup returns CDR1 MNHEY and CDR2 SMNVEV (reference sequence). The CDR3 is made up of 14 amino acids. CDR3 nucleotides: TGTGCCAGCAGGCCCTTACAAGCGAGCACTGAAGCTTTCTTT. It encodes CASRPLQASTEAFF.

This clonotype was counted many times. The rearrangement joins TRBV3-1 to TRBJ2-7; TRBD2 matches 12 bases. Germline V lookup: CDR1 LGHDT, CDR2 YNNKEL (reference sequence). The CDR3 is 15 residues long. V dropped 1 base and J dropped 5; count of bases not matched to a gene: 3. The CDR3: CASSQVLAGGNEQYF. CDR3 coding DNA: TGTGCCAGCAGCCAAGTACTAGCGGGAGGAAACGAGCAGTACTTC.

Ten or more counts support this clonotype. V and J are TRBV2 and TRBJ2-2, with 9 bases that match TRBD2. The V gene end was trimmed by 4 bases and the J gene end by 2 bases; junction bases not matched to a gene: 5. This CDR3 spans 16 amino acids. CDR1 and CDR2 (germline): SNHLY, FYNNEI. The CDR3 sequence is CASSGAGLANTGELFF. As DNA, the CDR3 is TGTGCCAGCAGTGGGGCGGGACTAGCAAACACCGGGGAGCTGTTTTTT.

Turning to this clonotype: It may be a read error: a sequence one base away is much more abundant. For the CDR3, the DNA is TGTGCCAGCAGCCCCGGCGAGGTTGGCTACACCTTC. It codes for CASSPGEVGYTF. The chain combines TRBV7-9 with TRBJ1-2; the D is unclear. The germline CDR1 and CDR2 sequences are SEHNR and FQNEAQ (reference sequence). This CDR3 region has 12 residues. V lost 5 bases and J 7 bases, leaving 11 bases between the germline ends.

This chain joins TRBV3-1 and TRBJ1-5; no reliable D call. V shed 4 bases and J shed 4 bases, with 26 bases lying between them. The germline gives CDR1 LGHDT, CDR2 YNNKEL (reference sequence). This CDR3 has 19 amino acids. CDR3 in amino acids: CASSPSTPANPTINQPQHF. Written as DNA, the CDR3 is TGTGCCAGCAGCCCCTCCACCCCAGCGAATCCTACTATTAATCAGCCCCAGCATTTT.

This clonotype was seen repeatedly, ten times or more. The CDR3 region is CASSSNRYEQYF. CDR3 DNA sequence: TGTGCCAGCAGTTCCAACCGCTACGAGCAGTACTTC. The gene calls are TRBV12-3 or TRBV12-4 and TRBJ2-7; D unclear. The CDR3 length is 12 residues. The V end was cut by 4 bases, the J end by 3 bases, with 7 bases between.

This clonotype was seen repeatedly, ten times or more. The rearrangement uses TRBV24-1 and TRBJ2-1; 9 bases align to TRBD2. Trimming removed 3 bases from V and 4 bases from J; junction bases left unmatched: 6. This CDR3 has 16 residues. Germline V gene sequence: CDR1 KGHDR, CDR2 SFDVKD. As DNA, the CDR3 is TGTGCCACCAGTGATAGCGGGAGGATTGAATACAATGAGCAGTTCTTC. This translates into CATSDSGRIEYNEQFF.

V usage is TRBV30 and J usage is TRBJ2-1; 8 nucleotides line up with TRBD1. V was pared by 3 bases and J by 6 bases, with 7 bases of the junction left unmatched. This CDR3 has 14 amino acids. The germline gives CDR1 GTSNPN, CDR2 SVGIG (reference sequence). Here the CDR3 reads CAWRAKDRVNEQFF. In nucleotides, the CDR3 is TGTGCCTGGAGGGCAAAGGACAGGGTCAATGAGCAGTTCTTC.

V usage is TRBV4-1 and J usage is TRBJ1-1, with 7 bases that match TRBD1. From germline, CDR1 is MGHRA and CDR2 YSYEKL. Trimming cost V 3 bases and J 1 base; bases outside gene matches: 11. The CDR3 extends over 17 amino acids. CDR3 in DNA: TGCGCCAGCAGCCAGGCGCTCCGACAGGGAAGGAACACTGAAGCTTTCTTT. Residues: CASSQALRQGRNTEAFF.

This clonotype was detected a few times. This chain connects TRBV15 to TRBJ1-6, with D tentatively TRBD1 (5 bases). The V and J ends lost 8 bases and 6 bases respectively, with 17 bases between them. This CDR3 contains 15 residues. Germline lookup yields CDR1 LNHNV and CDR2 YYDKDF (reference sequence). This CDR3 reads CATDLGTGANSPLHF. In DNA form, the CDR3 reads TGTGCCACCGATCTTGGCACAGGAGCTAATTCACCCCTCCACTTT.

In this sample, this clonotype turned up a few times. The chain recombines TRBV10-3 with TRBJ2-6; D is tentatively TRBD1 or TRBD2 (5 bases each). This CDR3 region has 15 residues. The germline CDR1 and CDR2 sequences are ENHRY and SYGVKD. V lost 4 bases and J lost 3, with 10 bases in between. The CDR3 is CAISGWGFGANVLTF. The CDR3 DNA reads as TGTGCCATCAGTGGGTGGGGGTTTGGGGCCAACGTCCTGACTTTC.

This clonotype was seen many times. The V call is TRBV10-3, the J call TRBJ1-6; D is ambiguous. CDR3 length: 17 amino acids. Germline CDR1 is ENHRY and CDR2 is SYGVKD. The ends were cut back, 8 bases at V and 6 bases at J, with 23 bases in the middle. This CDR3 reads CAILFGRIPTTNSPLHF. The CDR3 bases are TGTGCCATCCTGTTCGGACGGATTCCAACGACTAATTCACCCCTCCACTTT.

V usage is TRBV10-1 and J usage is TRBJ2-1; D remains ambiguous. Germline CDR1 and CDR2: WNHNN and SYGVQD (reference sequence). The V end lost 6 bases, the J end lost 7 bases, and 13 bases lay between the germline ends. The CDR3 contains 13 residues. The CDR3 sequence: CASSGDGKNEQFF. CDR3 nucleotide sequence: TGCGCCAGCAGCGGAGACGGAAAAAATGAGCAGTTCTTC.

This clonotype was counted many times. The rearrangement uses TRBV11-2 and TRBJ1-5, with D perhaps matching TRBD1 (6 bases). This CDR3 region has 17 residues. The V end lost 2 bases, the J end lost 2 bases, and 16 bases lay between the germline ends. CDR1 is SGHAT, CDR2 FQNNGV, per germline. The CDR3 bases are TGTGCCAGCAGCTTAACCGGGGGCGGTTTGGGCAATCAGCCCCAGCATTTT. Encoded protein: CASSLTGGGLGNQPQHF.

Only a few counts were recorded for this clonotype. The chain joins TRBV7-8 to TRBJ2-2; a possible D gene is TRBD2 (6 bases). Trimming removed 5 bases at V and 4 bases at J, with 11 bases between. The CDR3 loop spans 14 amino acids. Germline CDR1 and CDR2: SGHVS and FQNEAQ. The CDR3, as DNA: TGTGCCAGCAGCCCTAGGACTACCACCGGGGAGCTGTTTTTT. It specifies CASSPRTTTGELFF.

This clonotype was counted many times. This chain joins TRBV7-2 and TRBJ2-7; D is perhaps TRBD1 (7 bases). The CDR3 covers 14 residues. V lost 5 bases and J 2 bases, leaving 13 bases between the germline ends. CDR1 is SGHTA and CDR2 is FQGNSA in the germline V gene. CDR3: CASSMQGGAYEQYF. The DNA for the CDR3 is TGTGCCAGCAGCATGCAGGGGGGCGCCTACGAGCAGTACTTC.